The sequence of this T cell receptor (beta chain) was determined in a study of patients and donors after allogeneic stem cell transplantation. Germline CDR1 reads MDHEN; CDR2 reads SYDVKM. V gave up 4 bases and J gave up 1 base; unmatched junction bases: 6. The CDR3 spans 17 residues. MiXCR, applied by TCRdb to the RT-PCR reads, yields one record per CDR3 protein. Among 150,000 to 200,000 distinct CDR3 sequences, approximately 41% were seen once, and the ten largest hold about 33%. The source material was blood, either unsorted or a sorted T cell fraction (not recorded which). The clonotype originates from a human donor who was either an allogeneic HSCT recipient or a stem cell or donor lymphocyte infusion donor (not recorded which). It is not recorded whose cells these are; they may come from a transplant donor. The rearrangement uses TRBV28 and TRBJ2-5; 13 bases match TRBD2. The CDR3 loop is CASSSGTSGTSQETQYF. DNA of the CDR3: TGTGCCAGCAGTTCAGGGACTAGCGGGACCTCCCAAGAGACCCAGTACTTC.